The 9 T cell receptor beta chains given below trace back to one sample, sequenced in a study of OX40 agonist ivuxolimab in advanced cancers. Clones were read by immunoSEQ multiplex PCR, and TCRdb kept only the in-frame ones, dropping some. The sample has about 62,000 clones, approximately 91% seen once. The material was CD4+ or CD8+ T cells sorted from blood, obtained in a trial of the OX40 agonist ivuxolimab. The receptors here all came from an adult with an advanced solid tumor such as melanoma, head and neck, liver or kidney cancer.

This chain uses TRBV5-1 with TRBJ1-2; TRBD1 is a possible D gene (6 bases). CDR3 size: 14 residues. The germline CDR1 and CDR2 sequences are SGHRS and YFSETQ. The V end was cut by 0 bases, the J end by 8 bases, with 14 bases between. The CDR3 coding sequence is TGCGCCAGCAGCTTGGCAGGGGAGAACGTCGGCTACACCTTC. This encodes CASSLAGENVGYTF.

J is TRBJ2-1 and V is TRBV18; 7 nucleotides match TRBD2. The CDR3 runs 15 residues. With 5 bases clipped from V and 6 bases from J, the junction kept 10 bases outside the gene matches. Germline CDR1 KGHSH, CDR2 LQKENI. The chain's CDR3 is CASSVSGTQINEQFF. CDR3 in DNA: TGTGCCAGCTCAGTAAGCGGGACCCAAATCAATGAGCAGTTCTTC.

The chain recombines TRBV10-2 with TRBJ1-5; D unresolved. Germline V gene lookup returns CDR1 WSHSY and CDR2 SAAADI. The CDR3 runs to 14 residues. V lost 0 bases and J lost 6, with 9 bases in between. This CDR3 is CASSESNRVQPQHF. In DNA form, the CDR3 reads TGCGCCAGCAGTGAGTCGAATAGAGTTCAGCCCCAGCATTTT.

CDR3 sequence: CASRDATNEKLFF. DNA of the CDR3: TGTGCCAGTAGAGATGCAACTAATGAAAAACTGTTTTTT. The rearrangement links TRBV19 to TRBJ1-4; D unresolved. Germline V lookup: CDR1 LNHDA, CDR2 SQIVND (reference sequence). This CDR3 is 13 amino acids long. With 6 bases removed from V and 0 bases from J, the gap between germline ends came to 5 bases. Full variable domain (remainder filled in from reference TRBV19 and TRBJ1-4): DGGITQSPKYLFRKEGQNVTLSCEQNLNHDAMYWYRQDPGQGLRLIYYSQIVNDFQKGDIAEGYSVSREKKESFPLTVTSAQKNPTAFYLCASRDATNEKLFFGSGTQLSVL.

The V gene is TRBV19, the J gene TRBJ2-3; TRBD1 matches at 11 bases. V dropped 6 bases and J dropped 8; count of bases not matched to a gene: 19. The length of the CDR3 is 18 residues. CDR1 LNHDA and CDR2 SQIVND come from the germline V gene (reference sequence). CDR3 sequence (DNA): TGTGCCAGTAGCCCCCTTCGGGACAGGGGGGTACGTCTTCCTACGCAGTATTTT. It specifies CASSPLRDRGVRLPTQYF.

The chain combines TRBV29-1 with TRBJ1-2; D might be TRBD1 (6 bases). Per germline, CDR1 SQVTM and CDR2 ANQGSEA. The CDR3 has 12 residues. V was shortened by 4 bases and J by 2 bases, with 8 bases between the two germline ends. The CDR3 sequence: CSVAGTNYGYTF. The CDR3 coding sequence is TGCAGCGTTGCCGGGACAAACTATGGCTACACCTTC.

The rearrangement uses TRBV19 and TRBJ2-2; TRBD2 agrees at 10 bases. The CDR3 contains 17 residues. Looked up from germline, CDR1 is LNHDA and CDR2 is SQIVND (reference sequence). The V segment lost 4 bases and the J segment 3 bases; nucleotides outside the gene matches: 8. The CDR3 DNA sequence: TGTGCCAGTAGTACGGGACGACTAGCGGGCGACACCGGGGAGCTGTTTTTT. Protein sequence: CASSTGRLAGDTGELFF.

The chain uses TRBV19 and TRBJ1-5; TRBD1 matches at 7 bases. V gave up 6 bases and J gave up 6 bases; unmatched junction bases: 8. CDR3 size: 14 residues. Germline values: CDR1 LNHDA, CDR2 SQIVND (reference sequence). The CDR3 sequence: CASRHTGEGQPQHF. The CDR3 region has the DNA TGTGCCAGTAGACACACAGGGGAGGGTCAGCCCCAGCATTTT.

The chain recombines TRBV6-5 with TRBJ1-2, with D perhaps matching TRBD1 (5 bases). Between the trimmed V and J ends, which lost 0 bases and 3 bases, there was a span of 14 bases. CDR3 length: 16 residues. Germline loops: CDR1 MNHEY, CDR2 SVGAGI. This CDR3 is CASSYSSGGNYYGYTF. The CDR3 DNA follows: TGTGCCAGCAGTTACTCGAGCGGGGGGAACTACTATGGCTACACCTTC.